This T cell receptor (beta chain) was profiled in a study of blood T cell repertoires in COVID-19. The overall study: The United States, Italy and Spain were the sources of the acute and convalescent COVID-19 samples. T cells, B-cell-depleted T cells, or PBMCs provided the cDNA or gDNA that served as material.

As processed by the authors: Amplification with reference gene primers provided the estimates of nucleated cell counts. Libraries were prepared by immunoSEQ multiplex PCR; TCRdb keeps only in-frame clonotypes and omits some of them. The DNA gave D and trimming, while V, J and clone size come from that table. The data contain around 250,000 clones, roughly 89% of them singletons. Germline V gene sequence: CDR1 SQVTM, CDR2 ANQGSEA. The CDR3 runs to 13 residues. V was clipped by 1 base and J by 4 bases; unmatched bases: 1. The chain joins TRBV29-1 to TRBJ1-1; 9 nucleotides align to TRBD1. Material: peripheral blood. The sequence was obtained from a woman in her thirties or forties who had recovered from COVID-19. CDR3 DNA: TGCAGCGTTGAAGGGGACAGGGCCACTGAAGCTTTCTTT. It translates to CSVEGDRATEAFF.